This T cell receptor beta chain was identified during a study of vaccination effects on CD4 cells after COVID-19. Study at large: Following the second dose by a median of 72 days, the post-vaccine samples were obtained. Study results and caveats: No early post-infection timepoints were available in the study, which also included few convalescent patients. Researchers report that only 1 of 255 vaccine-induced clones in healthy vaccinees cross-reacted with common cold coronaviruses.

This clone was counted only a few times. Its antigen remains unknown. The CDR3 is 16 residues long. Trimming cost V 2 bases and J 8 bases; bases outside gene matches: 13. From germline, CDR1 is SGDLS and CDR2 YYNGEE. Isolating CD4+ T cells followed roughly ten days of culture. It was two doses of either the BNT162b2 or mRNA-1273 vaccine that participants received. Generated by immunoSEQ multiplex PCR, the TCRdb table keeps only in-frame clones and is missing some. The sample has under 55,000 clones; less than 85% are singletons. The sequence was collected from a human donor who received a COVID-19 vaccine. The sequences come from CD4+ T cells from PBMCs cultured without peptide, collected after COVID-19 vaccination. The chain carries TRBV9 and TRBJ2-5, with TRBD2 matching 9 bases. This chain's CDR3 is CASSVDLAGSLGTQYF. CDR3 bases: TGTGCCAGCAGCGTCGATCTAGCGGGGAGTCTTGGTACCCAGTACTTC.